This is a list of T cell receptor beta chains from one sample in a study of T cell responses to AZD1222 COVID-19 vaccine. Generated by immunoSEQ multiplex PCR, the TCRdb table keeps only in-frame clones and is missing some. This table holds around 170,000 clones, roughly 93% found once. Source: peripheral blood, taken on day 0 of AZD1222 vaccination. Receptor source: an adult in good health. Each CDR3 is given without its conserved first and last residue.

CDR3 length | V gene | CDR3 protein
15 | TRBV10-3 | AISDPTIWRQAGKLF
16 | TRBV4-1 | ASSQDRLAGGGEETQY
9 | TRBV2 | ASMSTDTQY
13 | TRBV29-1 | SGLSGTGNTGELF
17 | TRBV18 | ASSPRPGAPISGANVLT
13 | TRBV10-2 | ASSWEGYGTGELF
14 | TRBV27 | ASSLKGLGKNTEAF
14 | TRBV4-3 | ASSQVTSGSYNEQF
15 | TRBV3-1/TRBV3-2 | ASSQPVRRVNTGELF
13 | TRBV5-1 | ASSLYQQPNTEAF
14 | TRBV2 | ASRRGTSGGIVEQF
16 | TRBV7-8 | ASSLEARRTATNEKLF
12 | TRBV27 | ASRTGRDNQPQH
10 | TRBV19 | ASNYGGNGYT
14 | TRBV10-3 | AISHTPTGDGNTIY
11 | TRBV6-4 | ASSLDTGFEQY
18 | TRBV5-1 | ASSPSLSPRDGPTISEQY
13 | TRBV28 | ASSSTIGGVEKLF
12 | TRBV27 | ASSKNRDSYGYT
14 | TRBV9 | ASSSSGSNPVYEQF
14 | TRBV7-9 | ASSTQLTSGSYEQY